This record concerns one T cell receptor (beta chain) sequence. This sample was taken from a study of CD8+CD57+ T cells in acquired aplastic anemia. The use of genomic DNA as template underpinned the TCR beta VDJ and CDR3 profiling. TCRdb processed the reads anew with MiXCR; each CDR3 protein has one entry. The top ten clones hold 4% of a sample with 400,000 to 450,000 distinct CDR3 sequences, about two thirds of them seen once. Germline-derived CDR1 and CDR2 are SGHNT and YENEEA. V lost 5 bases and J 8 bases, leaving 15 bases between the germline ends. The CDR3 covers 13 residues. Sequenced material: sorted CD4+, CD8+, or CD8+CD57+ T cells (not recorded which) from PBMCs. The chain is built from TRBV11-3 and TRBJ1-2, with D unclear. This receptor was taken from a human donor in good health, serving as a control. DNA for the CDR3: TGTGCCAGCAGCCGAGACAATGAGCCCGGCTACACCTTC. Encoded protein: CASSRDNEPGYTF.